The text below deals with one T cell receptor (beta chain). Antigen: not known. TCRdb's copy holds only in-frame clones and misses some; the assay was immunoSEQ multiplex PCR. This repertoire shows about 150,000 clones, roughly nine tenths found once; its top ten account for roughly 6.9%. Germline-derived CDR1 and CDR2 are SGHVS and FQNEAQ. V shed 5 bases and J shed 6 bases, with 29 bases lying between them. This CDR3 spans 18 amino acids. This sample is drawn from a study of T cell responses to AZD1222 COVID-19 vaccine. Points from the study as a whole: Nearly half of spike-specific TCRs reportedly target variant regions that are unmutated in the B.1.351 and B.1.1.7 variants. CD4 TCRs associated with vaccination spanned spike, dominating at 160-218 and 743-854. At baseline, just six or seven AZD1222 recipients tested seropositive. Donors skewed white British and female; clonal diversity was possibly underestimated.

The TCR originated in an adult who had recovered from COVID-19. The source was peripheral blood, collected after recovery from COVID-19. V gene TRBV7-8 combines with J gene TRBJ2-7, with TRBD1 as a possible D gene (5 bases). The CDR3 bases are TGTGCCAGCAGCAAAGGGTTGCAGGGAACTATATCGCGAGGCGAGCAGTACTTC. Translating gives CASSKGLQGTISRGEQYF.